The 21 T cell receptor beta chains given below trace back to one sample, sequenced in a study of T cells in Graves' hyperthyroidism and ophthalmopathy. Amplification of TCR beta CDR3 regions used RNA as the template. The TCR CDR3 was amplified in a first-round RT-PCR using the HTBI primer set. TCRdb re-called the multiplex PCR reads through MiXCR, storing one row per CDR3 protein. The sample holds 300,000 to 450,000 distinct CDR3 sequences, roughly 12% seen once. Sequenced input: blood. These TCRs come from a man in his thirties or forties with Graves' hyperthyroidism that later progressed to Graves' ophthalmopathy.

The chain couples TRBV7-8 to TRBJ2-2; no definite D call. Germline CDR1 reads SGHVS; CDR2 reads FQNEAQ. Trimming took off 5 bases at V and 6 bases at J, with 13 bases between the two ends. This CDR3 contains 14 residues. The CDR3 spells CASSILTPPGELFF. CDR3 nucleotide sequence: TGTGCCAGCAGCATATTGACCCCACCCGGGGAGCTGTTTTTT.

This clonotype showed up many times. The chain links TRBV7-6 to TRBJ2-1, with D hard to call. This CDR3 comprises 13 residues. V was trimmed by 3 bases and J by 9 bases, leaving 12 bases between them. In germline, CDR1 is SGHVS, CDR2 FNYEAQ. CDR3 nucleotide sequence: TGTGCCAGCAGCTTGGCCCAGATGAGTGAGCAGTTCTTC. This translates into CASSLAQMSEQFF.

This clonotype was picked up many times. The chain recombines TRBV7-9 with TRBJ2-7; 13 bases fit TRBD2. Germline lookup yields CDR1 SEHNR and CDR2 FQNEAQ (reference sequence). CDR3 length: 16 amino acids. The V gene end was trimmed by 5 bases and the J gene end by 1 base; junction bases not matched to a gene: 5. CDR3 in DNA: TGTGCCAGCAGCGCGGGACTAGCGGGGCCTTCCTACGAGCAGTACTTC. Its protein product is CASSAGLAGPSYEQYF.

The sample holds many counts of this clonotype. J is TRBJ2-3 and V is TRBV11-2; the D is unclear. Germline lookup yields CDR1 SGHAT and CDR2 FQNNGV. Trimming took off 4 bases at V and 0 bases at J, with 11 bases between the two ends. This CDR3 has 15 amino acids. This CDR3 is CASSYLDGSTDTQYF. CDR3 in DNA: TGTGCCAGCAGCTACCTGGACGGTAGCACAGATACGCAGTATTTT. Full variable domain (outside the CDR3, taken from reference TRBV11-2 and TRBJ2-3): EAGVAQSPRYKIIEKRQSVAFWCNPISGHATLYWYQQILGQGPKLLIQFQNNGVVDDSQLPKDRFSAERLKGVDSTLKIQPAKLEDSAVYLCASSYLDGSTDTQYFGPGTRLTVL.

This clonotype has only a few counts. The chain links TRBV9 to TRBJ1-1, with 8 bases lining up with TRBD1. The V gene's germline CDR1 is SGDLS and CDR2 YYNGEE. The length of the CDR3 is 14 residues. V gave up 4 bases and J gave up 11 bases; unmatched junction bases: 13. The CDR3 loop reads CASSLPGQDCFAFF. The CDR3 bases are TGTGCCAGCAGCCTTCCGGGACAGGATTGTTTCGCTTTCTTT.

In regard to this clonotype: A single base separates this from a much larger clone, so it may be a read error. CDR3 protein: CASSGQGGLGYTF. The DNA of the CDR3 is TGTGCCAGCAGCGGACAGGGAGGATTAGGCTACACCTTC. The genes are TRBV2 and TRBJ1-2; the match to TRBD1 covers 8 bases. The CDR3 runs 13 residues. The junction had 8 bases not matched to a gene; V was cut back by 6 bases and J by 8 bases. Germline CDR1 is SNHLY and CDR2 is FYNNEI. The variable domain in full, with the rest retrieved from reference TRBV2 and TRBJ1-2, is EPEVTQTPSHQVTQMGQEVILRCVPISNHLYFYWYRQILGQKVEFLVSFYNNEISEKSEIFDDQFSVERPDGSNFTLKIRSTKLEDSAMYFCASSGQGGLGYTFGSGTRLTVV.

This clonotype has just a few counts. This chain uses TRBV29-1 with TRBJ1-6; tentative D call: TRBD1 (5 bases). The V gene's germline CDR1 is SQVTM and CDR2 ANQGSEA. The V and J ends lost 7 bases and 6 bases respectively, with 13 bases between them. The CDR3 loop spans 13 amino acids. The DNA for the CDR3 is TGCAGCGCAGCAGGGAACACTAATTCACCCCTCCACTTT. This encodes CSAAGNTNSPLHF.

This clonotype was counted only a few times. The chain employs TRBV18 and TRBJ1-2; the D gene is possibly TRBD1 (6 bases). Looked up from germline, CDR1 is KGHSH and CDR2 is LQKENI. Trimming took off 6 bases at V and 9 bases at J, with 20 bases between the two ends. CDR3 length: 14 residues. The CDR3 reads CASSANRDAMSYTF. CDR3 DNA: TGTGCCAGCTCGGCCAACAGGGACGCTATGAGCTACACCTTC.

This clonotype was counted a few times. CDR3 bases: TGTGCCAGCAATCTCCTCGGGACAGGGGGCTACAATGAGCAGTTCTTC. Translation: CASNLLGTGGYNEQFF. V and J are TRBV27 and TRBJ2-1, with 11 bases lining up with TRBD1. The CDR3 contains 16 residues. The germline CDR1 and CDR2 sequences are MNHEY and SMNVEV (reference sequence). Unmatched junction bases numbered 8, after V lost 7 bases and J lost 3 bases.

This clonotype has only a few counts. This chain uses TRBV4-1 with TRBJ1-1, with D possibly being TRBD1 (6 bases). CDR3 size: 16 residues. V gave up 5 bases and J gave up 0 bases, with 16 bases separating them. CDR1 MGHRA and CDR2 YSYEKL come from the germline V gene. The chain's CDR3 is CASSFKQGGVNTEAFF. The CDR3 bases are TGCGCCAGCAGCTTCAAGCAAGGGGGAGTGAACACTGAAGCTTTCTTT.

This clonotype has at least ten counts. The genes are TRBV11-1 and TRBJ1-1, with D hard to call. V was shortened by 1 base and J by 1 base, with 7 bases between the two germline ends. CDR3 length: 14 residues. The germline V gene has CDR1 SGHAT and CDR2 FQDESV (reference sequence). CDR3 nucleotide sequence: TGTGCCAGCAGCTTAGATGAGCGGAACACTGAAGCTTTCTTT. Its protein product is CASSLDERNTEAFF. Combining the CDR3 with reference TRBV11-1 and TRBJ1-1 gives the whole variable domain EAEVAQSPRYKITEKSQAVAFWCDPISGHATLYWYRQILGQGPELLVQFQDESVVDDSQLPKDRFSAERLKGVDSTLKIQPAELGDSAMYLCASSLDERNTEAFFGQGTRLTVV.

Only a few counts were recorded for this clonotype. V usage is TRBV19 and J usage is TRBJ2-3; D remains ambiguous. The CDR3 contains 12 residues. Germline assignment: CDR1 LNHDA and CDR2 SQIVND (reference sequence). The V gene lost 6 bases and the J gene lost 1 base, with 5 bases spanning the gap. The CDR3 coding sequence is TGTGCCAGTAGAAGGGGCACAGATACGCAGTATTTT. Translating gives CASRRGTDTQYF.

The chain couples TRBV29-1 to TRBJ1-1, with unresolved D. V shed 7 bases and J shed 4 bases, with 19 bases lying between them. This CDR3 contains 14 residues. CDR1 and CDR2 from the germline V gene are SQVTM and ANQGSEA. Here the CDR3 DNA reads TGCAGCGCCATACCTCGGACGGTGGGCACTGAAGCTTTCTTT. Protein product: CSAIPRTVGTEAFF.

The genes are TRBV14 and TRBJ2-1, with D perhaps matching TRBD1 or TRBD2 (6 bases each). Germline V gene data show CDR1 as SGHDN and CDR2 as FVKESK. The CDR3 length is 16 residues. The ends were cut back, 0 bases at V and 4 bases at J, with 13 bases in the middle. CDR3 residues: CASSQDEGGWYNEQFF. The CDR3 nucleotides read TGTGCCAGCAGCCAAGATGAGGGGGGCTGGTACAATGAGCAGTTCTTC.

This clonotype was counted ten times or more. The chain couples TRBV2 to TRBJ2-7, with 8 nucleotides matching TRBD1. The CDR3 totals 13 residues. V lost 5 bases to trimming and J lost 6 bases; unmatched junction nucleotides: 6. CDR1 is SNHLY and CDR2 is FYNNEI in the germline V gene. CDR3 sequence (DNA): TGTGCCAGCAGTCCTCAGGGGGCGGTCGAGCAGTACTTC. Encoded protein: CASSPQGAVEQYF.

The sample holds a few counts of this clonotype. V usage is TRBV4-1 and J usage is TRBJ1-4; D ambiguous. Germline values: CDR1 MGHRA, CDR2 YSYEKL. CDR3 length: 17 residues. Trimming shortened V by 0 bases and J by 8 bases, and 19 bases separated the two germline ends. CDR3 nucleotide sequence: TGCGCCAGCAGCCAAGAGTGGACGGAGTCAGCTGGGGAAAAACTGTTTTTT. Residues: CASSQEWTESAGEKLFF.

Concerning this clonotype: It may be a read error: a sequence one base away is much more abundant. V usage is TRBV20-1 and J usage is TRBJ2-5; a weak D match, TRBD2 (5 bases). The CDR3 contains 14 residues. Germline assignment: CDR1 DFQATT and CDR2 SNEGSKA (reference sequence). The CDR3 region has the DNA TGCAGTGCCTATTTAAGCGGCTTGTCGGAGACCCGGTACTTC. This sequence encodes CSAYLSGLSETRYF.

With regard to this clonotype: A read error may produce the germline difference seen at one junction end. V gene TRBV7-7 combines with J gene TRBJ2-7; D may be TRBD1 or TRBD2 (5 bases each). The CDR3 runs 15 residues. Germline V gives CDR1 SSHAT, CDR2 FNYEAQ (reference sequence). The CDR3 DNA follows: TGTGCTAGCAGCTTAGGGGACCTAAACTCCTACGAGCAGTACTTC. As protein: CASSLGDLNSYEQYF.

This clonotype was detected only a few times. The genes are TRBV13 and TRBJ2-7; possibly TRBD1 or TRBD2 for D (5 bases each). The CDR3 extends over 15 amino acids. V dropped 4 bases and J dropped 5 bases, with 18 bases sitting between them. In germline, CDR1 is PRHDT, CDR2 FYEKMQ (reference sequence). The CDR3 sequence is CASSSGTPRYHEQYF. In DNA, the CDR3 is TGTGCCAGCAGCTCGGGGACCCCTCGATACCACGAGCAGTACTTC.

V gene TRBV6-1 combines with J gene TRBJ1-4; the match to TRBD1 covers 7 bases. The CDR3 runs to 14 residues. After removal of 1 base from V and 5 bases from J, the junction contained 1 base not matched to a gene. Germline V gene lookup returns CDR1 MNHNS and CDR2 SASEGT. The CDR3 nucleotides are TGTGCCAGCAGTGAAGGGACAGGCAATGAAAAACTGTTTTTT. This translates into CASSEGTGNEKLFF.

This clonotype was picked up many times. This chain joins TRBV7-8 and TRBJ2-2; D is possibly TRBD1 or TRBD2 (5 bases each). This CDR3 is built from 15 residues. The germline V and J ends were trimmed by 8 bases and 5 bases, with 18 bases remaining between them. The germline V gene has CDR1 SGHVS and CDR2 FQNEAQ. The CDR3 reads CASSFRDAGTGELFF. CDR3 bases: TGTGCCAGCTCCTTCCGGGACGCCGGGACCGGGGAGCTGTTTTTT.